The present T cell receptor (beta chain) was sequenced within a study of shared clonotypes between healthy human individuals. Study conclusions and caveats: Shared across several donors were roughly 5.3% of the naive CD4 clonotypes.

Germline V gives CDR1 MNHEY, CDR2 SMNVEV (reference sequence). V dropped 2 bases and J dropped 7 bases, with 15 bases sitting between them. The CDR3 is 14 residues long. Generated by immunoSEQ multiplex PCR, the TCRdb table keeps only in-frame clones and is missing some. Here the sample spans around 2.1 million clones, roughly 91% being singletons. Naive CD8 cells comprised CD45RO-negative, CCR7-positively selected cells, excluding terminally differentiated effector memory CD45RA+ cells. Comments on this clone: Antigen specificity is unknown.

The TCR comes from a man between 18 and 35 years old in good health. Some clones in this sample may be carry-over from other donors' samples. The V gene is TRBV27, the J gene TRBJ2-7; TRBD2 might be the D (6 bases). The specimen was naive CD8+ T cells from PBMCs. The CDR3 sequence is CASSLGGGLWEQYF. The CDR3 region has the DNA TGTGCCAGCAGTTTAGGGGGAGGCCTATGGGAGCAGTACTTC.